Many counts were recorded for the clone carrying this T cell receptor beta chain. Time point of the sample: patch test 2, 6 weeks after DPC sensitization. The sample's treatment: therapeutic diphenylcyclopropenone sensitization with weekly scalp DPC. This sample was included in a study of human T cells and chemical hapten exposure. MiXCR, applied by TCRdb to the RACE reads, yields one record per CDR3 protein. The sample carries around 99,000 distinct CDR3 sequences, roughly 10% recorded once. The sample consisted of whole blood, taken in connection with sensitization to the hapten diphenylcyclopropenone (DPC). This clonotype was sampled from a woman aged 40 to 49 with alopecia areata. Some clones in this sample may be carry-over from other donors' samples.

The CDR3 DNA follows: TGTGCCAGCAGCCGGACTAGCGGGGGTCTGAACATTCAGTACTTC. Translation: CASSRTSGGLNIQYF. This rearrangement joins TRBV7-2 to TRBJ2-4; 13 bases agree with TRBD2. CDR3 length: 15 residues. Germline V gene sequence: CDR1 SGHTA, CDR2 FQGNSA. Unmatched junction bases numbered 5, after V lost 5 bases and J lost 7 bases. Drawing the rest from reference TRBV7-2 and TRBJ2-4, the complete variable domain is GAGVSQSPSNKVTEKGKDVELRCDPISGHTALYWYRQSLGQGLEFLIYFQGNSAPDKSGLPSDRFSAERTGGSVSTLTIQRTQQEDSAVYLCASSRTSGGLNIQYFGAGTRLSVL.